This T cell receptor (beta chain) is drawn from a study of graft-versus-host responses after intestinal transplantation. About the research overall: Each recipient received a multivisceral, liver-intestinal, or isolated intestinal graft. Each patient got anti-thymocyte globulin induction, then tacrolimus and steroids for around 3 years.

General observations from the study: Allograft clonal ratios (graft-versus-host to host-versus-graft) were high in patients who had graft-donor T cell macrochimerism. The highest levels of circulating GvH clones went along with early declines in HvG clones after transplant.

Germline V gene sequence: CDR1 MNHEY, CDR2 SVGAGI. This CDR3 is 15 amino acids long. The V end lost 1 base, the J end lost 6 bases, and 12 bases lay between the germline ends. Regarding this clone: Its cognate antigen is unknown.

Some clones are missing from TCRdb's copy, which holds only in-frame ones; the method was immunoSEQ multiplex PCR. The sample includes 100,000 or so clones, approximately 95% of them seen just once. This clonotype was obtained from a human donor who was the organ donor for an intestinal transplant. The material sequenced was unstimulated CD8+ T cells sorted from spleen or lymph node cells, taken before transplant. This chain uses TRBV6-5 with TRBJ1-4; D is possibly TRBD1 (5 bases). The CDR3 here is CASSYLAGPYEKLFF. The CDR3 DNA is TGTGCCAGCAGTTACTTGGCAGGGCCATATGAAAAACTGTTTTTT.